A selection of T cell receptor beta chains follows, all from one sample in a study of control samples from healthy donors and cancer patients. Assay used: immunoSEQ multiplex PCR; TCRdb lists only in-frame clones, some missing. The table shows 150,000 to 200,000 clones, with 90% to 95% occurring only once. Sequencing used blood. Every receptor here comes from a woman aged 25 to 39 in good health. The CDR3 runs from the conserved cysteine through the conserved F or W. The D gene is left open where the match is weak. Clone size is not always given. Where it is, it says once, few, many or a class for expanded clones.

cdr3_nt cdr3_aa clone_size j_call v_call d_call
TGTGCCAGCAGTTTATCGTGGAGACTAGCGGGCCTCACCGGGGAGCTGTTTTTT CASSLSWRLAGLTGELFF - TRBJ2-2 TRBV27 TRBD2
TGTGCCAGTAGATTCCTACAGGTTCCGCACACTGAAGCTTTCTTT CASRFLQVPHTEAFF - TRBJ1-1 TRBV19 -
TGTGCCAGCAGGGTCCGATATAATTCACCCCTCCACTTT CASRVRYNSPLHF - TRBJ1-6 TRBV28 -
TGTGCCAGTAGAGTAGGCCTCCGGGGAGAGACCCAGTACTTC CASRVGLRGETQYF once TRBJ2-5 TRBV19 -
TGTGCCACCAGCAGAGACAGGACCAGCTATGGCTACACCTTC CATSRDRTSYGYTF - TRBJ1-2 TRBV15 -
TGCGCCAGCAGCTTTCGGCAGGGTACGGAGACCCAGTACTTC CASSFRQGTETQYF - TRBJ2-5 TRBV5-1 -
TGTGCCAGCAGTTTGGGCATCCGGGACACCCGTGTAGAGACCCAGTACTTC CASSLGIRDTRVETQYF - TRBJ2-5 TRBV28 -
TGTGCCAGCAGTTTATCAGACAGCCGGTGGGGTGAAGCTTTCTTT CASSLSDSRWGEAFF - TRBJ1-1 TRBV28 -
TGTGCCAGCAGCCCCTTCGGCGCGGGAAACACCATATATTTT CASSPFGAGNTIYF once TRBJ1-3 TRBV14 -
TGTGCCAGCAGCCGAAGCGGGATAGCGGGAGGAGTCACAGATACGCAGTATTTT CASSRSGIAGGVTDTQYF - TRBJ2-3 TRBV7-8 TRBD2
TGTGCCAGCAGCCAGGTCCCGGGACAGGGGGAGGACACTGAAGCTTTCTTT CASSQVPGQGEDTEAFF - TRBJ1-1 TRBV3-1/TRBV3-2 TRBD1
TGCGCCAGCAGCTTGGGTCCGAGCAATGAGCAGTTCTTC CASSLGPSNEQFF - TRBJ2-1 TRBV5-1 -
TGTGCCAGCAGCTTGGACCAGCTGGGTCAGCCCCAGCATTTT CASSLDQLGQPQHF - TRBJ1-5 TRBV7-6 -
TGTGCCAGCCGACAGTGGAATGAGCAGTTCTTC CASRQWNEQFF - TRBJ2-1 TRBV6-5 -
TGTGCCAGCAGCGGAGGGGGCCTTGGCTATGGCTACACCTTC CASSGGGLGYGYTF few TRBJ1-2 TRBV9 TRBD1
TGTGCCAGCAGTCCGACAGGACAGGGGGGAAGCTATGGCTACACCTTC CASSPTGQGGSYGYTF - TRBJ1-2 TRBV25-1 TRBD1
TGTGCCAGCAGTTACCACGGGACTGGGAGCTCTGGGGCCAACGTCCTGACTTTC CASSYHGTGSSGANVLTF - TRBJ2-6 TRBV6-2/TRBV6-3 -
TGCGCCAGCAGTAGCGGGAGCACAGATACGCAGTATTTT CASSSGSTDTQYF - TRBJ2-3 TRBV5-1 TRBD2
TGCGCCAGCAGCACCGGACCTTCCCGGGGGAGCTCCTATAATTCACCCCTCCACTTT CASSTGPSRGSSYNSPLHF - TRBJ1-6 TRBV5-1 -
TGTGCCATCAGACAGGGGGGCGCCGGGGAGCTGTTTTTT CAIRQGGAGELFF - TRBJ2-2 TRBV10-3 TRBD1
TGTGCCATCAGTGAGGGGCGGACTAGCGGGACCTACGAGCAGTACTTC CAISEGRTSGTYEQYF - TRBJ2-7 TRBV10-3 TRBD2
TGTGCCAGCAGCGTCAAGACGGGACATGCGAACACTGAAGCTTTCTTT CASSVKTGHANTEAFF - TRBJ1-1 TRBV9 -
TGTGCCAGCAGCGTTCGCCCGACAGGGGCGAACACCGGGGAGCTGTTTTTT CASSVRPTGANTGELFF - TRBJ2-2 TRBV9 TRBD1
TGCGCCAGCAGCCAAGATGGGGGGGTCGCTCACTACCACGAGCAGTACTTC CASSQDGGVAHYHEQYF - TRBJ2-7 TRBV4-3 TRBD2
TGTGCCAGCAGCTTGGACTCATTCACAGATACGCAGTATTTT CASSLDSFTDTQYF - TRBJ2-3 TRBV13 -
TGTGCCAGCAGTTTTTCGGTTGATGGGGCCAACGTCCTGACTTTC CASSFSVDGANVLTF - TRBJ2-6 TRBV28 -
TGTGCCAGCTCAGGCAGGGGATCCTACGAGCAGTACTTC CASSGRGSYEQYF few TRBJ2-7 TRBV18 -
TGTGCCAGCAGCCCGACCCCAGGACATAATTCACCCCTCCACTTT CASSPTPGHNSPLHF - TRBJ1-6 TRBV7-9 -
TGTGCCAGCAGCCAAGAGGGGAGCGGTCCAATGAACACTGAAGCTTTCTTT CASSQEGSGPMNTEAFF - TRBJ1-1 TRBV4-2 -
TGTGCCAGCAGCTTCTCCTTTGGTGAGCAGTTCTTC CASSFSFGEQFF - TRBJ2-1 TRBV11-3 -
TGTGCCAGCAGTTTATATTACAGGGGCAGCACCGGGGAGCTGTTTTTT CASSLYYRGSTGELFF once TRBJ2-2 TRBV28 TRBD1
TGCGCCAGCAGTCCTGGGAAGCGGGCGTCCACAGATACGCAGTATTTT CASSPGKRASTDTQYF few TRBJ2-3 TRBV5-1 -
TGTGCCAGTAGTGTGGGACTCCCCCCCACCGGGGAGCTGTTTTTT CASSVGLPPTGELFF once TRBJ2-2 TRBV19 -
TGTGCCAGCAGTGGCGTTCGAGGGACAGGCTCTTACGAGCAGTACTTC CASSGVRGTGSYEQYF - TRBJ2-7 TRBV6-1 TRBD1
TGTGCCACCAGTGACTTTACAAGAAATGAGCAGTTCTTC CATSDFTRNEQFF - TRBJ2-1 TRBV24-1 -